The 10 T cell receptor beta chains below were found in one sample sequenced in a study of blood T cell repertoires in COVID-19 (TCRdb year 2020). The library was produced with the immunoSEQ multiplex PCR assay. TCRdb obtained this table from immuneACCESS and retained in-frame rearrangements with V and J assigned. These tables miss some clones; where compared with another copy, unresolved V genes account for less than half of the shortfall, and the remainder is unexplained. For this sample there are about 260,000 clones; 70% to 85% appear just once. The ten largest make up 1.5% to 2% of the sample. Material for sequencing was peripheral blood. The receptor source for this set is a woman of 80 years or more with acute or convalescent COVID-19.

J is TRBJ1-1 and V is TRBV6-5; D not resolved. Germline V CDR1 and CDR2: MNHEY, SVGAGI. The CDR3 is 13 amino acids. V was clipped by 7 bases and J by 2 bases, with 11 bases between them. For the CDR3, the DNA is TGTGCCAGCAATTTGCAGTCTAACACTGAAGCTTTCTTT. Its protein is CASNLQSNTEAFF.

This chain joins TRBV11-2 and TRBJ2-3; 9 bases line up with TRBD1. The trim removed 2 bases at V and 3 bases at J, leaving 6 bases unmatched. Looked up from germline, CDR1 is SGHAT and CDR2 is FQNNGV. The length of the CDR3 is 16 residues. CDR3 loop: CASSLHAGTGTDTQYF. The CDR3 nucleotides are TGTGCCAGCAGCTTACACGCCGGGACAGGGACAGATACGCAGTATTTT.

The chain combines TRBV27 with TRBJ2-7; D perhaps matches TRBD2 (5 bases). There are 14 residues in the CDR3. Trimming pared 5 bases from V and 3 bases from J, leaving 14 bases between. CDR1 is MNHEY, CDR2 SMNVEV, per germline (reference sequence). CDR3 protein: CASSNVGLDYEQYF. The CDR3, as DNA: TGTGCCAGCAGTAACGTAGGACTGGACTACGAGCAGTACTTC.

As to this clone: At the DNA level, this CDR3 is encoded by other sequences in the same sample as well. The V gene is TRBV11-2, the J gene TRBJ2-5; 8 positions match TRBD2. CDR3 length: 16 amino acids. V lost 0 bases, J lost 11 bases, and 14 bases stayed unmatched. Germline V gene data show CDR1 as SGHAT and CDR2 as FQNNGV. This CDR3 reads CASSLESPGGPGTQYF. The CDR3 coding sequence is TGTGCCAGCAGCTTAGAATCGCCGGGGGGGCCAGGGACTCAGTACTTC.

The chain employs TRBV5-1 and TRBJ2-2; perhaps TRBD1 as D (5 bases). V gave up 1 base and J gave up 4 bases, with 11 bases separating them. Germline values: CDR1 SGHRS, CDR2 YFSETQ. This CDR3 spans 15 amino acids. The CDR3 bases are TGCGCCAGCAGCTTGCCGCAGGGTGGCACCGGGGAGCTGTTTTTT. Protein: CASSLPQGGTGELFF.

This clone was counted a few times. This sequence joins TRBV6-5 and TRBJ1-5; 11 bases map to TRBD1. CDR1 is MNHEY, CDR2 SVGAGI, per germline. This CDR3 contains 15 residues. Trimming took 0 bases from V and 7 from J; bases not matched to a gene: 2. CDR3 bases: TGTGCCAGCAGTTACTCTCGGACAGGGGGCCAGCCCCAGCATTTT. This encodes CASSYSRTGGQPQHF.

The chain carries TRBV6-5 and TRBJ2-7; 9 bases are a match to TRBD1. V lost 6 bases and J lost 2; bases outside the gene matches: 5. The CDR3 spans 14 residues. Per the germline V gene, CDR1 is MNHEY and CDR2 is SVGAGI. This chain's CDR3 is CASSVDRGTYEQYF. CDR3 nucleotides: TGTGCCAGCAGCGTGGACAGGGGAACCTACGAGCAGTACTTC.

The J gene is TRBJ2-3, the V gene TRBV11-3, with D unclear. This CDR3 is built from 11 residues. Germline CDR1 SGHNT, CDR2 YENEEA. V lost 4 bases to trimming and J lost 5 bases, with 4 bases between them. The CDR3 coding sequence is TGTGCCAGCAGCTCCAAAGATACGCAGTATTTT. It specifies CASSSKDTQYF.

CDR3 bases: TGTGCCAGCAGCCAACGGGACTCCACCCGCTATGGCTACACCTTC. Translated, it gives CASSQRDSTRYGYTF. The J gene is TRBJ1-2, the V gene TRBV7-6; D might be TRBD1 (5 bases). CDR1 is SGHVS and CDR2 is FNYEAQ in the germline V gene. The V and J ends lost 5 bases and 4 bases respectively, with 17 bases between them. There are 15 residues in the CDR3.

The V call is TRBV7-9, the J call TRBJ1-2; D not resolved. The V gene lost 4 bases and the J gene lost 0 bases, with 6 bases spanning the gap. Germline loops: CDR1 SEHNR, CDR2 FQNEAQ (reference sequence). The CDR3 spans 13 residues. The CDR3 sequence: CASSSVANYGYTF. The CDR3 DNA sequence: TGTGCCAGCAGCTCCGTTGCTAACTATGGCTACACCTTC.